Each of the 18 T cell receptor beta chains below was sequenced from the same sample in a study of cytotoxic CD8 clonotypes in ibrutinib-treated CLL (dated by TCRdb to the early 2020s). Interpreted using the paper, the time point label stands for: roughly 23 months on ibrutinib. Receptor amplification or capture employed the immunoSEQ multiplex PCR assay. Entries here come from immuneACCESS through TCRdb and include only in-frame sequences with V and J called. Some clones fail to appear in such tables; in the studies checked, an unresolved V gene covers under half of the shortfall, and the cause of the remainder is unknown. Counted in this sample were hundreds of thousands of clones; 60% to 75% of them appeared once. The ten top clones hold over 15% of the sample. This material consisted of PBMCs, taken after 24 months of ibrutinib treatment. The receptors were sampled from a human donor with chronic lymphocytic leukemia.

The V and J genes are TRBV6-1 and TRBJ2-1, with 8 bases aligning to TRBD2. Per the germline V gene, CDR1 is MNHNS and CDR2 is SASEGT. This CDR3 region has 20 residues. V dropped 2 bases and J dropped 6; count of bases not matched to a gene: 21. CDR3 sequence reads: CASSESGGTSGAGVSNEQFF. Here the CDR3 DNA reads TGTGCCAGCAGTGAATCTGGGGGGACGTCTGGAGCGGGAGTAAGCAATGAGCAGTTCTTC.

This chain connects TRBV5-1 to TRBJ2-7; 9 nucleotides align to TRBD2. Germline V gives CDR1 SGHRS, CDR2 YFSETQ. Trimming removed 1 base from V and 6 bases from J; junction bases left unmatched: 11. This CDR3 comprises 16 residues. As DNA, the CDR3 is TGCGCCAGCAGCTTGAAATCGGGACTAGCTTTTACCGAGCAGTACTTC. It codes for CASSLKSGLAFTEQYF.

The rearrangement joins TRBV6-5 to TRBJ2-4, with D tentatively TRBD2 (5 bases). Germline loops: CDR1 MNHEY, CDR2 SVGAGI. V was trimmed by 2 bases and J by 9 bases, leaving 8 bases between them. This CDR3 contains 12 residues. The CDR3 protein is CASSYREGIQYF. CDR3 in DNA: TGTGCCAGCAGTTACCGAGAGGGCATTCAGTACTTC.

The table lists this clone with a count of one. The CDR3 region is CASSADPPTNEKLFF. Here the CDR3 DNA reads TGTGCCAGCAGCGCAGATCCCCCAACTAATGAAAAACTGTTTTTT. The chain is built from TRBV9 and TRBJ1-4; no clear D gene. The CDR3 has 15 residues. The V end lost 3 bases, the J end lost 0 bases, and 9 bases lay between the germline ends. Germline lookup yields CDR1 SGDLS and CDR2 YYNGEE. Full variable domain (remainder filled in from reference TRBV9 and TRBJ1-4): DSGVTQTPKHLITATGQRVTLRCSPRSGDLSVYWYQQSLDQGLQFLIQYYNGEERAKGNILERFSAQQFPDLHSELNLSSLELGDSALYFCASSADPPTNEKLFFGSGTQLSVL.

This chain uses TRBV29-1 with TRBJ1-2; D might be TRBD1 (5 bases). From germline, CDR1 is SQVTM and CDR2 ANQGSEA. The CDR3 extends over 12 amino acids. V lost 7 bases to trimming and J lost 3 bases, with 12 bases between them. The CDR3 DNA reads as TGCAGCGAACTGGACACGGACTATGGCTACACCTTC. Amino acid sequence: CSELDTDYGYTF.

The gene calls are TRBV5-6 and TRBJ1-3; no firm D call. V shed 2 bases and J shed 4 bases, with 7 bases lying between them. In germline, CDR1 is SGHDT, CDR2 YYEEEE. This CDR3 spans 13 amino acids. The CDR3 region is CASSFLGGNTIYF. CDR3 coding DNA: TGTGCCAGCAGCTTCCTGGGGGGAAACACCATATATTTT.

This chain uses TRBV6-1 with TRBJ2-7; D is possibly TRBD1 or TRBD2 (7 bases each). The CDR3 covers 14 residues. Trimming took off 2 bases at V and 6 bases at J, with 14 bases between the two ends. Germline lookup yields CDR1 MNHNS and CDR2 SASEGT. The DNA of the CDR3 is TGTGCCAGCAGTGAATTGGGAGGGGGCAGCGAGCAGTACTTC. The encoded protein is CASSELGGGSEQYF.

The chain employs TRBV5-1 and TRBJ2-7, with D perhaps matching TRBD2 (5 bases). Germline values: CDR1 SGHRS, CDR2 YFSETQ. Trimming cost V 1 base and J 2 bases, with 13 bases left between them. The CDR3 is 15 residues long. The CDR3 DNA sequence: TGCGCCAGCAGCTTGCGTGGTGGGAGTCCCTACGAGCAGTACTTC. Translation gives CASSLRGGSPYEQYF.

The chain recombines TRBV28 with TRBJ2-3; perhaps D is TRBD1 or TRBD2 (5 bases each). CDR3 length: 14 amino acids. Trimming removed 5 bases at V and 5 bases at J, with 14 bases between. The germline V gene encodes CDR1 MDHEN and CDR2 SYDVKM. The DNA of the CDR3 is TGTGCCAGCAGTAACCGGGGCAAAATAGATACGCAGTATTTT. Its translation: CASSNRGKIDTQYF.

The V call is TRBV7-2, the J call TRBJ1-1; D unclear. V dropped 1 base and J dropped 1 base, with 13 bases sitting between them. This CDR3 has 16 residues. Germline loops: CDR1 SGHTA, CDR2 FQGNSA. Here the CDR3 reads CASSLDGNIRNTEAFF. The CDR3 DNA reads TGTGCCAGCAGCTTAGATGGCAACATACGGAACACTGAAGCTTTCTTT.

The CDR3 spells CASSPQGHGELFF. Here the CDR3 DNA reads TGTGCCAGCTCACCGCAGGGCCACGGGGAGCTGTTTTTT. The chain has TRBV18 and TRBJ2-2; a weak D match, TRBD1 (5 bases). V lost 3 bases and J lost 7, with 9 bases in between. The CDR3 sequence is 13 residues long. Germline CDR1 and CDR2: KGHSH and LQKENI.

This sequence joins TRBV28 and TRBJ2-7; D is perhaps TRBD2 (6 bases). V was cut by 4 bases and J by 3 bases, with 19 bases left in between. Germline V gene lookup returns CDR1 MDHEN and CDR2 SYDVKM. The CDR3 contains 16 residues. CDR3 coding DNA: TGTGCCAGCAGTTCCCACGCCGCGGGGCAGGACTACGAGCAGTACTTC. It codes for CASSSHAAGQDYEQYF. The full variable domain, its missing parts supplied by reference TRBV28 and TRBJ2-7, is DVKVTQSSRYLVKRTGEKVFLECVQDMDHENMFWYRQDPGLGLRLIYFSYDVKMKEKGDIPEGYSVSREKKERFSLILESASTNQTSMYLCASSSHAAGQDYEQYFGPGTRLTVT.

The V gene is TRBV11-3, the J gene TRBJ2-2; a possible D gene is TRBD2 (5 bases). CDR1 SGHNT and CDR2 YENEEA come from the germline V gene. The CDR3 is 15 amino acids. V lost 5 bases, J lost 5 bases, and 15 bases lay in between. Written as DNA, the CDR3 is TGTGCCAGCAGCCACCCCACCCGGGGTACCGGGGAGCTGTTTTTT. This gives the protein CASSHPTRGTGELFF.

V is TRBV30 and J is TRBJ2-3; D may be TRBD2 (6 bases). CDR3 length: 14 amino acids. Deletions cut 6 bases from V and 2 bases from J, with 15 bases between. Germline V CDR1 and CDR2: GTSNPN, SVGIG (reference sequence). The CDR3 bases are TGTGCCTGTTCCTTTAGCGGATTCACAGATACGCAGTATTTT. Amino acid sequence: CACSFSGFTDTQYF.

The chain is built from TRBV28 and TRBJ2-5, with 9 bases fitting TRBD1. Trimming at V came to 7 bases and at J to 2 bases, leaving 5 bases not matched to a gene. From germline, CDR1 is MDHEN and CDR2 SYDVKM. CDR3 length: 14 amino acids. As DNA, the CDR3 is TGTGCCAGCAACCACGACAGGGGGCAAGAGACCCAGTACTTC. Encoded protein: CASNHDRGQETQYF.

The chain is built from TRBV29-1 and TRBJ2-1, with TRBD2 as a possible D gene (5 bases). This CDR3 has 14 amino acids. CDR1 is SQVTM, CDR2 ANQGSEA, per germline. V was pared by 5 bases and J by 0 bases, with 11 bases between. The chain's CDR3 is CSVLDSYSYNEQFF. The CDR3 DNA reads TGCAGCGTTCTGGACTCATACTCCTACAATGAGCAGTTCTTC.

This clone occurred once. The chain employs TRBV4-3 and TRBJ1-5, with a possible D match to TRBD1 (5 bases). Deletions cut 1 base from V and 9 bases from J, with 16 bases between. The CDR3 length is 15 residues. Germline CDR1 reads LGHNA; CDR2 reads YSLEER. CDR3 sequence reads: CASSQVSGAGMPQHF. The CDR3, as DNA: TGCGCCAGCAGCCAAGTGTCCGGGGCCGGGATGCCCCAGCATTTT.

V and J are TRBV29-1 and TRBJ2-5; D may be TRBD1 or TRBD2 (5 bases each). The ends were cut back, 8 bases at V and 5 bases at J, with 18 bases in the middle. The germline V gene encodes CDR1 SQVTM and CDR2 ANQGSEA. The length of the CDR3 is 13 residues. The CDR3 coding sequence is TGCAGCTCGGGGACCCTGCTCAGGGAGACCCAGTACTTC. Its protein product is CSSGTLLRETQYF.